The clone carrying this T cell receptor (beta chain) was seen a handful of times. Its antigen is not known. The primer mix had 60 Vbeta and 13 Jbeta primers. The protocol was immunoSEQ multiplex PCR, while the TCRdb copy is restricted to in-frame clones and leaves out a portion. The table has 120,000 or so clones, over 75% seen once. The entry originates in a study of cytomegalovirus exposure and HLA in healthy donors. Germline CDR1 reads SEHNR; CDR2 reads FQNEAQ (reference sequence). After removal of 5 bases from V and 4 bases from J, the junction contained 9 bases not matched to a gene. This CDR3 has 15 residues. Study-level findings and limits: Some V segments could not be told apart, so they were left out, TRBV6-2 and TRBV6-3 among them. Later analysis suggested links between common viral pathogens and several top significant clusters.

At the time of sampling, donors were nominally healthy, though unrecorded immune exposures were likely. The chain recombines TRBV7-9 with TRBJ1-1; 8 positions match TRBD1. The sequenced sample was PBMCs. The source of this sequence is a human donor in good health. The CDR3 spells CASSPSRGPATEAFF. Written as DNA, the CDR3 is TGTGCCAGCAGCCCGAGCAGGGGGCCGGCCACTGAAGCTTTCTTT.